Each of the 30 T cell receptor beta chains below was sequenced from the same sample in a study of Ad26.COV2.S vaccination and SARS-CoV-2 variants. The treatment denotes: some 20 received Ad26.COV2.S at low or high dose, single or two shots; about 5 received placebo; per-sample allocation not given. Day 63 after the first vaccine or placebo injection was the time point for sampling. TCRdb keeps only in-frame clones here, not all; method: immunoSEQ multiplex PCR. The sample records about 390,000 clones, 80% to 90% being singletons. This specimen consisted of peripheral blood, obtained in a trial of Ad26.COV2.S vaccine versus placebo. The receptors come from a person between 18 and 65 years old who received the Ad26.COV2.S COVID-19 vaccine or a placebo.

This clone has more than one count but fewer than ten. This CDR3 reads CASSQGEPDTSSYNSPLHF. Here the CDR3 DNA reads TGTGCCAGCAGCCAAGGAGAGCCGGACACAAGCTCCTATAATTCACCCCTCCACTTT. The rearrangement joins TRBV3-1 (or the pseudogene TRBV3-2) to TRBJ1-6, with a weak D call TRBD1 (5 bases). The CDR3 has 19 amino acids. V was cut by 1 base and J by 0 bases, with 16 bases left in between. Germline CDR1 reads LGHDT; CDR2 reads YNNKEL (reference sequence).

The V call is TRBV11-2, the J call TRBJ1-2, with D perhaps TRBD1 (6 bases). V was shortened by 5 bases and J by 8 bases, with 18 bases between the two germline ends. This CDR3 comprises 14 residues. Germline values: CDR1 SGHAT, CDR2 FQNNGV. The CDR3 DNA follows: TGTGCCAGCAGCCCTCTTCGGGGGCTGGGAGGCTACACCTTC. Translated: CASSPLRGLGGYTF.

The chain couples TRBV2 to TRBJ1-4; D may be TRBD1 (5 bases). The CDR3 runs 12 residues. The germline gives CDR1 SNHLY, CDR2 FYNNEI. V was cut by 11 bases and J by 7 bases, with 14 bases left in between. The CDR3 here is CAGGEVAEKLFF. The CDR3 nucleotides read TGTGCCGGGGGAGAGGTTGCTGAAAAACTGTTTTTT.

The chain couples TRBV5-4 to TRBJ2-2; D may correspond to TRBD1 or TRBD2 (5 bases each). Germline CDR1 reads SGHNT; CDR2 reads YYREEE (reference sequence). The CDR3 spans 16 residues. V gave up 1 base and J gave up 5 bases, with 15 bases separating them. The CDR3 loop reads CASSLYGAGRTGELFF. The DNA of the CDR3 is TGTGCCAGCAGCTTGTACGGGGCAGGGCGGACCGGGGAGCTGTTTTTT.

The CDR3 DNA follows: TGTGCCAGCAGCGTGACGGGTAACTATGGCTACACCTTC. Amino acids: CASSVTGNYGYTF. This sequence joins TRBV6-6 and TRBJ1-2; D remains ambiguous. Looked up from germline, CDR1 is MNHNY and CDR2 is SVGAGI (reference sequence). CDR3 length equals 13 residues. Trimming cost V 6 bases and J 1 base, with 9 bases left between them.

Written as DNA, the CDR3 is TGTGCCAGCAGCCTAAATGAGGACACTGAAGCTTTCTTT. Residues: CASSLNEDTEAFF. This chain uses TRBV11-1 with TRBJ1-1; D not certain. The CDR3 runs 13 residues. V dropped 5 bases and J dropped 3 bases, with 10 bases sitting between them. The germline V gene encodes CDR1 SGHAT and CDR2 FQDESV (reference sequence). The whole variable domain, remainder taken from reference TRBV11-1 and TRBJ1-1, is EAEVAQSPRYKITEKSQAVAFWCDPISGHATLYWYRQILGQGPELLVQFQDESVVDDSQLPKDRFSAERLKGVDSTLKIQPAELGDSAMYLCASSLNEDTEAFFGQGTRLTVV.

This clone has just a few counts. This chain uses TRBV30 with TRBJ1-2, with D unclear. V was clipped by 3 bases and J by 7 bases, with 15 bases between them. Germline loops: CDR1 GTSNPN, CDR2 SVGIG (reference sequence). This CDR3 contains 13 residues. CDR3 nucleotide sequence: TGTGCCTGGAGCGTCGATTTGGGCGGTGGCTACACCTTC. Amino acid sequence: CAWSVDLGGGYTF.

The chain joins TRBV6-6 to TRBJ2-1; TRBD2 agrees at 8 bases. J lost 7 bases, V lost 8 bases, and 1 base had no gene match. CDR3 size: 11 residues. From germline, CDR1 is MNHNY and CDR2 SVGAGI (reference sequence). Here the CDR3 reads CASAGGNEQFF. CDR3 bases: TGTGCCAGCGCGGGGGGAAATGAGCAGTTCTTC.

V usage is TRBV15 and J usage is TRBJ2-1; D call uncertain. Germline V lookup: CDR1 LNHNV, CDR2 YYDKDF (reference sequence). This CDR3 spans 13 amino acids. Trimming removed 0 bases from V and 10 bases from J, with 10 bases in between. DNA for the CDR3: TGTGCCACCAGCAGAGATCCCCTCGGGGAGCAGTTCTTC. Translating it yields CATSRDPLGEQFF.

This chain connects TRBV19 to TRBJ2-7; 9 positions match TRBD1. The CDR3 runs to 15 residues. V shed 6 bases and J 3 bases; nucleotides not matched to a gene: 9. Germline V gene lookup returns CDR1 LNHDA and CDR2 SQIVND (reference sequence). The chain's CDR3 is CASRQTGTGNYEQYF. The CDR3 nucleotides are TGTGCCAGTAGACAAACCGGGACAGGGAACTACGAGCAGTACTTC.

The chain uses TRBV5-8 and TRBJ1-1; no reliable D call. Germline V CDR1 and CDR2: SGHTS, YDEGEE. V lost 0 bases and J lost 6, with 6 bases in between. The CDR3 length is 12 residues. The chain's CDR3 is CASSLVWPEAFF. CDR3 DNA: TGTGCCAGCAGCTTGGTCTGGCCTGAAGCTTTCTTT.

The J gene is TRBJ1-2, the V gene TRBV6-6, with D possibly matching TRBD1 (5 bases). Looked up from germline, CDR1 is MNHNY and CDR2 is SVGAGI (reference sequence). CDR3 length equals 11 residues. Between the trimmed V and J ends, which lost 5 bases and 8 bases, there was a span of 9 bases. The CDR3: CASSPWGGYTF. In DNA, the CDR3 is TGTGCCAGCAGTCCTTGGGGCGGCTACACCTTC.

The chain is built from TRBV19 and TRBJ1-2; a weak D match, TRBD1 (6 bases). Per the germline V gene, CDR1 is LNHDA and CDR2 is SQIVND (reference sequence). Trimming left V 3 bases short and J 8 bases short, with 13 bases between. This CDR3 is built from 13 residues. The CDR3 DNA sequence: TGTGCCAGTAGTATTATCAGGGGAGGAGGCTACACCTTC. This sequence encodes CASSIIRGGGYTF.

The chain combines TRBV6-5 with TRBJ1-2; D gene ambiguous. Per germline, CDR1 MNHEY and CDR2 SVGAGI. This CDR3 comprises 12 residues. The ends were cut back, 5 bases at V and 6 bases at J, with 10 bases in the middle. The CDR3 nucleotides are TGTGCCAGCAGTCTACGACAAGATGGCTACACCTTC. Its protein is CASSLRQDGYTF.

The chain recombines TRBV7-8 with TRBJ2-1; D unclear. Trimming cost V 2 bases and J 9 bases, with 11 bases left between them. The CDR3 is 13 residues long. From germline, CDR1 is SGHVS and CDR2 FQNEAQ. CDR3 nucleotides: TGTGCCAGCAGCTTACAAGAGTCAGGTGAGCAGTTCTTC. It specifies CASSLQESGEQFF.

The chain employs TRBV11-2 and TRBJ2-2; maybe TRBD1 (6 bases). CDR3 size: 15 residues. From germline, CDR1 is SGHAT and CDR2 FQNNGV. V shed 10 bases and J shed 2 bases, with 17 bases lying between them. The CDR3 here is CATTWDNFNTGELFF. The CDR3 nucleotides are TGTGCCACCACGTGGGACAATTTCAACACCGGGGAGCTGTTTTTT.

The CDR3 region is CASSVSGGSGNTIYF. The CDR3 DNA reads TGTGCCAGTAGTGTATCAGGGGGCTCTGGAAACACCATATATTTT. The J gene is TRBJ1-3, the V gene TRBV19; 7 positions agree with TRBD1. The CDR3 extends over 15 amino acids. V lost 5 bases to trimming and J lost 0 bases; unmatched junction nucleotides: 4. Germline V gives CDR1 LNHDA, CDR2 SQIVND (reference sequence).

This chain links TRBV5-4 with TRBJ1-2; 11 bases fit TRBD1. Losses at the gene ends were 4 bases for V and 5 bases for J; bases not matched to a gene: 7. In germline, CDR1 is SGHNT, CDR2 YYREEE (reference sequence). The CDR3 is made up of 15 amino acids. CDR3 nucleotides: TGTGCCAGCAGCCCGGGGACAGGGGGAGGGTATGGCTACACCTTC. It translates to CASSPGTGGGYGYTF.

The gene calls are TRBV11-2 and TRBJ1-1; 8 positions match TRBD1. Per the germline V gene, CDR1 is SGHAT and CDR2 is FQNNGV. With 0 bases clipped from V and 0 bases from J, the junction kept 15 bases outside the gene matches. The CDR3 contains 20 residues. CDR3 loop: CASSLDRYRGWRDMNTEAFF. CDR3 bases: TGTGCCAGCAGCTTAGATCGGTACAGGGGGTGGAGGGATATGAACACTGAAGCTTTCTTT.

The chain carries TRBV3-1 (or the pseudogene TRBV3-2) and TRBJ1-1, with D perhaps matching TRBD1 (6 bases). The V end lost 3 bases, the J end lost 7 bases, and 15 bases lay between the germline ends. The CDR3 covers 14 residues. From germline, CDR1 is LGHDT and CDR2 YNNKEL (reference sequence). The CDR3 is CASSQQTGTLEAFF. The CDR3 DNA reads TGTGCCAGCAGCCAGCAAACCGGGACACTTGAAGCTTTCTTT.

This rearrangement joins TRBV20-1 to TRBJ2-1, with TRBD2 identical over 10 bases. Trimming removed 3 bases from V and 6 bases from J; junction bases left unmatched: 2. The CDR3 length is 13 residues. Germline lookup yields CDR1 DFQATT and CDR2 SNEGSKA (reference sequence). The CDR3, as DNA: TGCAGTGCTAGTAGCGGGGGGATCAATGAGCAGTTCTTC. It specifies CSASSGGINEQFF.

In this sample, this clone turned up once. The genes are TRBV19 and TRBJ2-1; perhaps D is TRBD1 or TRBD2 (5 bases each). Looked up from germline, CDR1 is LNHDA and CDR2 is SQIVND (reference sequence). V lost 11 bases to trimming and J lost 6 bases, with 11 bases between them. The length of the CDR3 is 11 residues. CDR3 protein: CAGGSPNEQFF. The CDR3 bases are TGTGCCGGGGGATCCCCCAATGAGCAGTTCTTC.

V gene TRBV7-8 combines with J gene TRBJ2-2, with 7 bases identical to TRBD2. The junction had 13 bases not matched to a gene; V was cut back by 5 bases and J by 7 bases. Germline V gene lookup returns CDR1 SGHVS and CDR2 FQNEAQ. The CDR3 covers 16 residues. CDR3 loop: CASSPGRTSFFGELFF. CDR3 DNA sequence: TGTGCCAGCAGCCCAGGGAGGACTAGTTTTTTCGGGGAGCTGTTTTTT.

Regarding this clone: One junction end disagrees with the germline gene, perhaps due to a read error. The chain employs TRBV19 and TRBJ1-5; D is uncertain. The CDR3 is 13 residues long. Germline CDR1 reads LNHDA; CDR2 reads SQIVND (reference sequence). CDR3 in DNA: TGTGCCAGTAGTATGACGGCGGGGAAATTAATGGATTTT. Residues: CASSMTAGKLMDF. Combining the CDR3 with reference TRBV19 and TRBJ1-5 gives the whole variable domain DGGITQSPKYLFRKEGQNVTLSCEQNLNHDAMYWYRQDPGQGLRLIYYSQIVNDFQKGDIAEGYSVSREKKESFPLTVTSAQKNPTAFYLCASSMTAGKLMDFGDGTRLSIL.

This clone was picked up one time. The rearrangement links TRBV6-5 to TRBJ1-3; D unclear. The germline V and J ends were trimmed by 6 bases and 0 bases, with 6 bases remaining between them. CDR1 MNHEY and CDR2 SVGAGI come from the germline V gene. The CDR3 is 13 residues long. CDR3 amino acids: CASSPSSGNTIYF. The CDR3, as DNA: TGTGCCAGCAGCCCCTCCTCTGGAAACACCATATATTTT.

CDR3 nucleotide sequence: TGCGCCAGCAGGCCTAGACAGGGGGCGCAGTATGGCTACACCTTC. Protein: CASRPRQGAQYGYTF. This chain uses TRBV5-1 with TRBJ1-2; 10 positions match TRBD1. Germline loops: CDR1 SGHRS, CDR2 YFSETQ. Losses at the gene ends were 5 bases for V and 5 bases for J; bases not matched to a gene: 9. The CDR3 has 15 residues.

The CDR3 DNA reads TGTGCCAGCAGTAGGGACTTAAACTATGGCTACACCTTC. Its protein is CASSRDLNYGYTF. The genes are TRBV7-2 and TRBJ1-2; the D gene is possibly TRBD1 (5 bases). CDR1 SGHTA and CDR2 FQGNSA come from the germline V gene. V was pared by 6 bases and J by 2 bases, with 10 bases between. CDR3 length: 13 residues. The variable domain in full, with the rest retrieved from reference TRBV7-2 and TRBJ1-2, is GAGVSQSPSNKVTEKGKDVELRCDPISGHTALYWYRQSLGQGLEFLIYFQGNSAPDKSGLPSDRFSAERTGGSVSTLTIQRTQQEDSAVYLCASSRDLNYGYTFGSGTRLTVV.

This chain joins TRBV11-2 and TRBJ1-6, with 7 bases that match TRBD1. Germline values: CDR1 SGHAT, CDR2 FQNNGV. V was pared by 5 bases and J by 9 bases, with 10 bases of the junction left unmatched. The CDR3 has 15 residues. The CDR3 spells CASSGNRGRFSPLHF. The CDR3, as DNA: TGTGCCAGCAGCGGAAACAGGGGTCGATTTTCACCCCTCCACTTT.

The chain carries TRBV4-2 and TRBJ2-4; a possible D gene is TRBD2 (6 bases). This CDR3 is 16 amino acids long. Trimming pared 1 base from V and 5 bases from J, leaving 15 bases between. Per the germline V gene, CDR1 is LGHNA and CDR2 is YNFKEQ. In nucleotides, the CDR3 is TGTGCCAGCAGCCAAGTTTCGACACCGGGGGAAAACATTCAGTACTTC. It encodes CASSQVSTPGENIQYF.

This clone was recorded once. The chain employs TRBV19 and TRBJ1-4; no firm D call. Germline V gene sequence: CDR1 LNHDA, CDR2 SQIVND (reference sequence). The CDR3 covers 17 residues. V lost 3 bases to trimming and J lost 0 bases, with 14 bases between them. CDR3 amino acids: CASSIRGRIPTNEKLFF. The CDR3 nucleotides read TGTGCCAGTAGTATTCGTGGGAGGATCCCAACTAATGAAAAACTGTTTTTT.